The 17 T cell receptor beta chains below come from one sample, sequenced in a study of T cells in Graves' hyperthyroidism and ophthalmopathy. Amplified regions were TCR beta CDR3 sequences from RNA transcripts. First-round RT-PCR targeting the TCR CDR3 was performed with the HTBI primer set. From the multiplex PCR reads, TCRdb called clonotypes with MiXCR, one entry per CDR3 protein. The data show more than 95,000 distinct CDR3 sequences, less than 55% seen once. Sequencing used blood. The receptors were gathered from a man between 40 and 49 years old with Graves' hyperthyroidism.

The chain is built from TRBV7-6 and TRBJ2-5, with a tentative D call TRBD1 (7 bases). The CDR3 length is 16 residues. V lost 1 base and J 1 base, leaving 13 bases between the germline ends. Germline-derived CDR1 and CDR2 are SGHVS and FNYEAQ. The CDR3 DNA reads TGTGCCAGCAGCTTAGAGGCAGGGGGACTCCAAGAGACCCAGTACTTC. Translating it yields CASSLEAGGLQETQYF. The whole variable domain, remainder taken from reference TRBV7-6 and TRBJ2-5, is GAGVSQSPRYKVTKRGQDVALRCDPISGHVSLYWYRQALGQGPEFLTYFNYEAQQDKSGLPNDRFSAERPEGSISTLTIQRTEQRDSAMYRCASSLEAGGLQETQYFGPGTRLLVL.

Of note for this clonotype: It is likely a read error, because the conserved phenylalanine at the end of the CDR3 is missing. No DNA is shown, since the ends of the CDR3 on it are uncertain; the CDR3 is the one TCRdb lists. The gene calls are TRBV5-1 and TRBJ2-6. 9 amino acids form the CDR3, both terminal residues included. CDR1 and CDR2 from the germline V gene are SGHRS and YFSETQ. The CDR3 sequence: CASSLAVDS.

The J gene is TRBJ2-7, the V gene TRBV29-1; 11 nucleotides agree with TRBD2. The germline V gene has CDR1 SQVTM and CDR2 ANQGSEA. J gave up 4 bases and V 7 bases, and 6 bases lay outside the gene matches. This CDR3 contains 13 residues. The CDR3 DNA is TGCAGCGCCCGAACTAGCGGGAGTTACGAGCAGTACTTC. Translated, it gives CSARTSGSYEQYF.

The chain recombines TRBV7-9 with TRBJ1-1, with a tentative D call TRBD1 (6 bases). Germline V lookup: CDR1 SEHNR, CDR2 FQNEAQ (reference sequence). V was pared by 6 bases and J by 2 bases, with 19 bases between. The CDR3 loop spans 16 amino acids. CDR3 in amino acids: CASRGEGGWANTEAFF. In DNA form, the CDR3 reads TGTGCCAGCAGGGGGGAAGGGGGGTGGGCCAACACTGAAGCTTTCTTT.

The gene calls are TRBV2 and TRBJ1-4, with D possibly TRBD1 on 5 matching bases. There are 15 residues in the CDR3. Trimming removed 1 base at V and 3 bases at J, with 9 bases between. Per the germline V gene, CDR1 is SNHLY and CDR2 is FYNNEI. The CDR3 DNA sequence: TGTGCCAGCAGTGAAGGAGGGGAGTCTAATGAAAAACTGTTTTTT. This encodes CASSEGGESNEKLFF.

About this clonotype itself: One end of the junction varies from germline; a read error may be responsible. The rearrangement links TRBV2 to TRBJ2-4, with D perhaps matching TRBD1 or TRBD2 (5 bases each). The CDR3 covers 16 residues. Germline V gene sequence: CDR1 SNHLY, CDR2 FYNNEI. CDR3 protein: CASSDSSRDPKNIQDF. CDR3 coding DNA: TGCGCCAGCAGTGATTCGAGCCGGGACCCCAAAAACATTCAGGACTTC.

This clonotype has only one observation. The CDR3 ends on some other residue instead of the conserved phenylalanine or tryptophan, so this is likely a read error. No DNA is shown, since the ends of the CDR3 on it are uncertain; the CDR3 is the one TCRdb lists. The chain carries TRBV20-1 and TRBJ1-6; TRBD1 was called by the table and not checked on the DNA. Germline V gene data show CDR1 as DFQATT and CDR2 as SNEGSKA (reference sequence). Inclusive of both ends, the CDR3 amounts to 8 amino acids. CDR3 amino acids: CSARDPEQ.

There are many counts of this clonotype. The CDR3 loop reads CASSVAEGTGSYEQYF. The DNA of the CDR3 is TGTGCCAGCAGCGTAGCTGAAGGGACAGGGTCATACGAGCAGTACTTC. The chain joins TRBV9 to TRBJ2-7; 9 nucleotides agree with TRBD1. The CDR3 is 16 residues long. Germline assignment: CDR1 SGDLS and CDR2 YYNGEE. V trimming: 0 bases; J trimming: 4 bases; junction bases outside the gene matches: 8.

This clonotype was recorded many times. This may be a read error, as it is one base from a much larger clone. The chain is built from TRBV7-8 and TRBJ2-3, with D possibly matching TRBD1 (7 bases). V lost 3 bases, J lost 2 bases, and 15 bases lay in between. CDR1 SGHVS and CDR2 FQNEAQ come from the germline V gene. The CDR3 consists of 16 residues. The CDR3 sequence: CASSLGRGVDTDTQYF. CDR3 nucleotides: TGTGCCAGCAGCTTGGGCAGGGGGGTAGACACAGATACGCAGTATTTT. The full variable domain, its missing parts supplied by reference TRBV7-8 and TRBJ2-3, is GAGVSQSPRYKVAKRGQDVALRCDPISGHVSLFWYQQALGQGPEFLTYFQNEAQLDKSGLPSDRFFAERPEGSVSTLKIQRTQQEDSAVYLCASSLGRGVDTDTQYFGPGTRLTVL.

The V gene is TRBV15, the J gene TRBJ2-6; D unresolved. The CDR3 contains 16 residues. The germline gives CDR1 LNHNV, CDR2 YYDKDF (reference sequence). Trimming shortened V by 3 bases and J by 0 bases, and 9 bases separated the two germline ends. This CDR3 reads CATSSFRNSGANVLTF. The CDR3 coding sequence is TGTGCCACCAGCAGCTTTCGGAACTCTGGGGCCAACGTCCTGACTTTC.

The chain recombines TRBV9 with TRBJ2-4; 8 bases are a match to TRBD1. Losses at the gene ends were 0 bases for V and 7 bases for J; bases not matched to a gene: 9. Germline lookup yields CDR1 SGDLS and CDR2 YYNGEE. CDR3 length: 16 amino acids. This CDR3 reads CASSVETGGSPNIQYF. DNA for the CDR3: TGTGCCAGCAGCGTAGAAACAGGGGGGAGTCCTAACATTCAGTACTTC. Based on the CDR3 plus reference TRBV9 and TRBJ2-4, the full variable domain is DSGVTQTPKHLITATGQRVTLRCSPRSGDLSVYWYQQSLDQGLQFLIQYYNGEERAKGNILERFSAQQFPDLHSELNLSSLELGDSALYFCASSVETGGSPNIQYFGAGTRLSVL.

This chain links TRBV20-1 with TRBJ2-7, with 12 nucleotides matching TRBD2. Germline V lookup: CDR1 DFQATT, CDR2 SNEGSKA (reference sequence). CDR3 length equals 17 residues. With 3 bases clipped from V and 0 bases from J, the junction kept 9 bases outside the gene matches. The DNA of the CDR3 is TGCAGTGCTAGGGGGACTAGCGGGTACTTGAGCTCCTACGAGCAGTACTTC. Protein: CSARGTSGYLSSYEQYF.

The chain couples TRBV7-9 to TRBJ2-7, with 9 bases fitting TRBD1. Germline CDR1 reads SEHNR; CDR2 reads FQNEAQ (reference sequence). V trimming: 6 bases; J trimming: 5 bases; junction bases outside the gene matches: 8. The CDR3 covers 14 residues. CDR3 sequence (DNA): TGTGCCAGCAGGCTGACAGGGGGTGCCCACGAGCAGTACTTC. Protein: CASRLTGGAHEQYF.

The CDR3 spells CSASPGTFNSPLHF. The CDR3, as DNA: TGCAGTGCTAGCCCCGGGACTTTTAATTCACCCCTCCACTTT. The chain is built from TRBV20-1 and TRBJ1-6, with D possibly TRBD1 on 5 matching bases. The CDR3 is 14 amino acids. The V and J ends lost 3 bases and 6 bases respectively, with 12 bases between them. Per germline, CDR1 DFQATT and CDR2 SNEGSKA (reference sequence).

This clonotype was detected many times. The chain links TRBV7-9 to TRBJ2-1; 8 nucleotides line up with TRBD2. From germline, CDR1 is SEHNR and CDR2 FQNEAQ (reference sequence). This CDR3 region has 16 residues. The V and J ends lost 5 bases and 2 bases, in that order; junction bases with no gene match: 8. CDR3 sequence (DNA): TGTGCCAGCAGCCCCGTCCAGCGGGGGACCTACAATGAGCAGTTCTTC. The encoded protein is CASSPVQRGTYNEQFF.

To note about this clonotype: The junction departs from the called germline gene at one end, perhaps through a read error. The V gene is TRBV24-1, the J gene TRBJ2-6; no clear D. The CDR3 totals 15 residues. Germline-derived CDR1 and CDR2 are KGHDR and SFDVKD. CDR3 bases: TGTACCACCAGTGACCGAAACTCTGGGGCCAACGTCCTGACTTTC. Translation gives CTTSDRNSGANVLTF.

This clonotype has a count of ten or more. The chain recombines TRBV12-3 or TRBV12-4 with TRBJ1-1; D is ambiguous. Trimming removed 6 bases at V and 5 bases at J, with 13 bases between. This CDR3 region has 13 residues. CDR3 sequence (DNA): TGTGCCAGCAGCCGAGGATTGAGAACTGAAGCTTTCTTT. It is translated as CASSRGLRTEAFF.